Below, 12 T cell receptor beta chains from the same sample are listed, as sequenced in a study of shared clonotypes between healthy human individuals. Naive CD8 cells lacked CD45RO, underwent positive selection for CCR7 and left out terminally differentiated effector memory CD45RA+ cells. Profiled with immunoSEQ multiplex PCR; TCRdb holds only in-frame clones, not every one. This sample has approximately 1.9 million clones; 85% to 95% occur once, and the top ten carry roughly 1.7%. Sequencing used naive CD8+ T cells from PBMCs. The receptors here all came from a man aged 18 to 30 in good health. Some clones in this sample may be carry-over from other donors' samples.

The rearrangement joins TRBV2 to TRBJ1-1; unclear D gene. This CDR3 region has 14 residues. V was pared by 8 bases and J by 0 bases, with 13 bases between. The germline CDR1 and CDR2 sequences are SNHLY and FYNNEI. CDR3 DNA sequence: TGTGCCAGCCCAGTACGGGTCATGAACACTGAAGCTTTCTTT. This gives the protein CASPVRVMNTEAFF.

V gene TRBV6-5 combines with J gene TRBJ1-4, with unresolved D. Trimming left V 2 bases short and J 12 bases short, with 16 bases between. Per germline, CDR1 MNHEY and CDR2 SVGAGI. CDR3 length equals 14 residues. The CDR3 DNA reads TGTGCCAGCAGTTACACGACCGAAGGGCAGGAACTGTTTTTT. Protein sequence: CASSYTTEGQELFF.

The V gene is TRBV30, the J gene TRBJ2-7; D is perhaps TRBD1 (5 bases). CDR1 is GTSNPN, CDR2 SVGIG, per germline (reference sequence). The CDR3 spans 12 residues. Trimming shortened V by 8 bases and J by 1 base, and 12 bases separated the two germline ends. The CDR3: CAAREPSYEQYF. Here the CDR3 DNA reads TGTGCCGCCAGGGAACCATCCTACGAGCAGTACTTC. Based on the CDR3 plus reference TRBV30 and TRBJ2-7, the full variable domain is SQTIHQWPATLVQPVGSPLSLECTVEGTSNPNLYWYRQAAGRGLQLLFYSVGIGQISSEVPQNLSASRPQDRQFILSSKKLLLSDSGFYLCAAREPSYEQYFGPGTRLTVT.

The chain combines TRBV7-9 with TRBJ2-3, with TRBD2 matching over 9 bases. CDR3 size: 16 residues. Trimming cost V 7 bases and J 3 bases; bases outside gene matches: 11. Germline assignment: CDR1 SEHNR and CDR2 FQNEAQ (reference sequence). DNA for the CDR3: TGTGCCAGCACCTTCCAGCTAGCGGGAAGTACAGATACGCAGTATTTT. Amino acids: CASTFQLAGSTDTQYF.

As to this clone: Other DNA sequences in the sample encode the same CDR3. The chain recombines TRBV27 with TRBJ2-3; D not resolved. V was cut by 6 bases and J by 0 bases, with 10 bases left in between. CDR3 length: 14 residues. CDR1 is MNHEY, CDR2 SMNVEV, per germline (reference sequence). CDR3 sequence: CASSSLGSTDTQYF. CDR3 nucleotide sequence: TGTGCCAGCAGCTCCTTGGGGAGCACAGATACGCAGTATTTT.

This chain connects TRBV6-1 to TRBJ1-2; D is perhaps TRBD1 (6 bases). Germline V CDR1 and CDR2: MNHNS, SASEGT. The germline V and J ends were trimmed by 9 bases and 2 bases, with 13 bases remaining between them. The CDR3 sequence is 13 residues long. The CDR3 is CASRERGNYGYTF. Written as DNA, the CDR3 is TGTGCCAGTAGGGAGAGGGGGAACTATGGCTACACCTTC.

The rearrangement joins TRBV11-3 to TRBJ1-1; D ambiguous. The CDR3 is 13 amino acids. V was shortened by 3 bases and J by 7 bases, with 12 bases between the two germline ends. CDR1 SGHNT and CDR2 YENEEA come from the germline V gene. The CDR3 region has the DNA TGTGCCAGCAGCTTCGGCAGTTTCGGTGAAGCTTTCTTT. Encoded protein: CASSFGSFGEAFF.

The V and J genes are TRBV5-6 and TRBJ2-3, with D possibly TRBD2 on 7 matching bases. Germline values: CDR1 SGHDT, CDR2 YYEEEE. Trimming shortened V by 3 bases and J by 11 bases, and 19 bases separated the two germline ends. The CDR3 length is 14 residues. CDR3 nucleotides: TGTGCCAGCAGCTCCGGCGGGGGCGCAGTGGGGCAGTATTTT. Translating gives CASSSGGGAVGQYF.

This clone was observed once. J is TRBJ2-3 and V is TRBV28; either TRBD1 or TRBD2 may supply D (6 bases each). V lost 1 base, J lost 2 bases, and 13 bases lay in between. Germline V lookup: CDR1 MDHEN, CDR2 SYDVKM. The CDR3 has 16 residues. DNA of the CDR3: TGTGCCAGCAGTTTATTGGGGGGCCTCCACACAGATACGCAGTATTTT. This encodes CASSLLGGLHTDTQYF. Filled out from reference TRBV28 and TRBJ2-3, the complete variable domain reads DVKVTQSSRYLVKRTGEKVFLECVQDMDHENMFWYRQDPGLGLRLIYFSYDVKMKEKGDIPEGYSVSREKKERFSLILESASTNQTSMYLCASSLLGGLHTDTQYFGPGTRLTVL.

The gene calls are TRBV9 and TRBJ2-6; 7 nucleotides align to TRBD1. Germline CDR1 and CDR2: SGDLS and YYNGEE. V was pared by 2 bases and J by 0 bases, with 5 bases of the junction left unmatched. The CDR3 covers 17 residues. The CDR3 loop is CASSVGQVRSGANVLTF. CDR3 coding DNA: TGTGCCAGCAGCGTCGGACAGGTACGCTCTGGGGCCAACGTCCTGACTTTC.

The chain carries TRBV27 and TRBJ1-5; D gene unclear. V gave up 4 bases and J gave up 2 bases, with 21 bases separating them. The germline V gene encodes CDR1 MNHEY and CDR2 SMNVEV (reference sequence). The CDR3 is made up of 18 amino acids. The CDR3 is CASSYNFRTAGGNQPQHF. As DNA, the CDR3 is TGTGCCAGCAGTTACAACTTCCGGACGGCGGGTGGCAATCAGCCCCAGCATTTT.

The chain recombines TRBV5-1 with TRBJ2-1, with TRBD2 identical over 9 bases. The V and J ends lost 7 bases and 5 bases, in that order; junction bases with no gene match: 7. Germline V gene data show CDR1 as SGHRS and CDR2 as YFSETQ. CDR3 size: 14 residues. CDR3: CASSGLAPDNEQFF. The CDR3, as DNA: TGCGCCAGCTCGGGACTAGCCCCTGACAATGAGCAGTTCTTC.